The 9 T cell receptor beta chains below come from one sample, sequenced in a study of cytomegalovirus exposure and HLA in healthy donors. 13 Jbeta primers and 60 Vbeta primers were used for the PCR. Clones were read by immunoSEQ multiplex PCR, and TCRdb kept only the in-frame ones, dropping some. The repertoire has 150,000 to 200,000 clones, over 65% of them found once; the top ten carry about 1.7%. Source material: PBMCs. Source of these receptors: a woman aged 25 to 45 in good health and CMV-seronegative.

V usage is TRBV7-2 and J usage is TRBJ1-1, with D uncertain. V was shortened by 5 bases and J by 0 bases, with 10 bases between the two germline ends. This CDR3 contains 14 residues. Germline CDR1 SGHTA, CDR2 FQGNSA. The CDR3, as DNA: TGTGCCAGCAGCCAGCCGGGGATGAACACTGAAGCTTTCTTT. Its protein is CASSQPGMNTEAFF. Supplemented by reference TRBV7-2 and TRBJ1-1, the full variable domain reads GAGVSQSPSNKVTEKGKDVELRCDPISGHTALYWYRQSLGQGLEFLIYFQGNSAPDKSGLPSDRFSAERTGGSVSTLTIQRTQQEDSAVYLCASSQPGMNTEAFFGQGTRLTVV.

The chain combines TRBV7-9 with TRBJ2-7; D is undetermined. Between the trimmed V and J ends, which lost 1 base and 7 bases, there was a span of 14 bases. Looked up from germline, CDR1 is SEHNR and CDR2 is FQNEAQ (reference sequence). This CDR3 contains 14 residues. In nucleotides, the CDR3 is TGTGCCAGCAGCTTAGAAGCCAAGTCGGTGGAGCAGTACTTC. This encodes CASSLEAKSVEQYF.

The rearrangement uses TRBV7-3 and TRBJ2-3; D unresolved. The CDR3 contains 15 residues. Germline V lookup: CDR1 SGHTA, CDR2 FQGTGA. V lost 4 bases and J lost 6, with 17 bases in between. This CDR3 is CASSSERLSQDTQYF. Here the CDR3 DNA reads TGTGCCAGCAGCTCTGAGCGACTTTCGCAGGATACGCAGTATTTT.

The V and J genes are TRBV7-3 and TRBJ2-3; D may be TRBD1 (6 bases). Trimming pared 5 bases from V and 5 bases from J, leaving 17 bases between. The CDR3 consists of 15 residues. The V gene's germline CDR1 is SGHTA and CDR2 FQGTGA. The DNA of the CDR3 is TGTGCCAGCAGCCTGGGGGCGAGCGCTGTAGATACGCAGTATTTT. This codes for CASSLGASAVDTQYF.

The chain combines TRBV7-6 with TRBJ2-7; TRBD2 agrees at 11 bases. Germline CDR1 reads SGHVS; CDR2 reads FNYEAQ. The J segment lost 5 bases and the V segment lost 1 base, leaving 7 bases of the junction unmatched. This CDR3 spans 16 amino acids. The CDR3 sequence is CASSLVLAGGPHEQYF. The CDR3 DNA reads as TGTGCCAGCAGCTTAGTCCTAGCGGGAGGCCCCCACGAGCAGTACTTC.

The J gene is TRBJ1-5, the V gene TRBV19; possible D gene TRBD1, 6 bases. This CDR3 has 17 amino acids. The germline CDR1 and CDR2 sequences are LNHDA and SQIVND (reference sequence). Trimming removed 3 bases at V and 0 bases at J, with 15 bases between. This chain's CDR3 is CASSIVTGGNSNQPQHF. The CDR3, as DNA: TGTGCCAGTAGTATTGTGACAGGCGGCAATAGCAATCAGCCCCAGCATTTT.

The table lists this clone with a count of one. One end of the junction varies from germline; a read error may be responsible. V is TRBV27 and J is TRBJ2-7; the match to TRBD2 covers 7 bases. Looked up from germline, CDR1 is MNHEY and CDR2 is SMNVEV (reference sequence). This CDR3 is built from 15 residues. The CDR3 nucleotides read TGTGCCAGCAGTTTATCGGGGAGGGGTATCTACGGGCAGTACTTC. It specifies CASSLSGRGIYGQYF.

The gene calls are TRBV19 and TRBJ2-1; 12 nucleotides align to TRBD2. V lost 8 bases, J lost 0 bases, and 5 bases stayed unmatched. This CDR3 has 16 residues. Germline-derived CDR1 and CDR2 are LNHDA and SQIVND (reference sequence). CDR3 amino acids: CASGLAGHRSYNEQFF. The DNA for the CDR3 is TGTGCCAGTGGACTAGCGGGGCATCGCTCCTACAATGAGCAGTTCTTC.

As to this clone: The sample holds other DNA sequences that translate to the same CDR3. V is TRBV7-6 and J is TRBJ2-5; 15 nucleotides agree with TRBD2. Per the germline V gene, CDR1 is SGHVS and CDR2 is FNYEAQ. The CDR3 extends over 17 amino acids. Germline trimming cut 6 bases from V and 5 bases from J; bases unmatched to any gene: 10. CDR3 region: CASREWTSGGAMETQYF. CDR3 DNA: TGTGCCAGCAGGGAATGGACTAGCGGGGGGGCTATGGAGACCCAGTACTTC.